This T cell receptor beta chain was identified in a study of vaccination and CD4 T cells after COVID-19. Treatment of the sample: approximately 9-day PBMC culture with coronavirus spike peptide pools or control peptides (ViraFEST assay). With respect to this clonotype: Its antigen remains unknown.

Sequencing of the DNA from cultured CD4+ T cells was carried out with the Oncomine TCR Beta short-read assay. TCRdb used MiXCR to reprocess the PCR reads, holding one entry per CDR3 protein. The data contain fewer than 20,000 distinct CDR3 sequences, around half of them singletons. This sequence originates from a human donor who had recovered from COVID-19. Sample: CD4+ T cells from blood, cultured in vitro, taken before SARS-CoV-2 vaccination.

DNA of the CDR3: TGCGCCAGCAGTTTGACTAGTATGTGGGAGACCCAGTACTTC. Protein sequence: CASSLTSMWETQYF. The chain carries TRBV5-1 and TRBJ2-5; perhaps TRBD2 as D (6 bases). V gave up 5 bases and J gave up 5 bases, with 16 bases separating them. The CDR3 loop spans 14 amino acids. Germline V gives CDR1 SGHRS, CDR2 YFSETQ.